The 23 T cell receptor beta chains below were found in one sample sequenced in a study of memory B cells and T cells in multiple sclerosis (dated by TCRdb to the late 2010s). Libraries were constructed by the immunoSEQ multiplex PCR assay. TCRdb carries this immuneACCESS record with in-frame sequences only. Its versions omit some clonotypes, under half of them owing to an unresolved V gene in the studies checked, with the rest unexplained. The sample table holds 12,000 to 15,000 clones, of which 60% to 80% were seen once. The top ten constitute roughly 2.2% of the sample. The specimen sequenced was memory (CD45RO+) CD4+ T cells from blood. Per the publication, the cell subset or site label means: CD45RO+ memory T cells sorted from peripheral blood. The receptor set was obtained from a human donor with multiple sclerosis.

This clone was seen only once. This sequence joins TRBV5-1 and TRBJ1-2; maybe TRBD1 (5 bases). Trimming removed 4 bases at V and 8 bases at J, with 15 bases between. The CDR3 is 13 amino acids. Germline V gene sequence: CDR1 SGHRS, CDR2 YFSETQ. Here the CDR3 reads CASSMDTAEGYTF. The CDR3 DNA is TGCGCCAGCAGCATGGACACGGCGGAGGGCTACACCTTC.

CDR3 sequence (DNA): TGTGCCAGCAACCGGGACAGGGGTTACGAGCAGTACTTC. Amino acids: CASNRDRGYEQYF. The rearrangement uses TRBV2 and TRBJ2-7; 10 bases agree with TRBD1. V gave up 7 bases and J gave up 4 bases; unmatched junction bases: 4. CDR1 SNHLY and CDR2 FYNNEI come from the germline V gene. The CDR3 length is 13 residues.

The chain is built from TRBV29-1 and TRBJ1-2; TRBD1 is a possible D gene (6 bases). This CDR3 is 13 amino acids long. CDR1 is SQVTM, CDR2 ANQGSEA, per germline. V was pared by 3 bases and J by 2 bases, with 10 bases between. This chain's CDR3 is CSVEETGNYGYTF. The CDR3 DNA reads as TGCAGCGTTGAGGAGACAGGCAACTATGGCTACACCTTC.

The chain employs TRBV15 and TRBJ2-5; D remains ambiguous. The CDR3 is 14 amino acids. The V end was cut by 0 bases, the J end by 4 bases, with 9 bases between. Germline loops: CDR1 LNHNV, CDR2 YYDKDF (reference sequence). As DNA, the CDR3 is TGTGCCACCAGCAGAGATAAGATGGCAGAGACCCAGTACTTC. Protein: CATSRDKMAETQYF.

The chain links TRBV4-1 to TRBJ1-2; D ambiguous. Germline lookup yields CDR1 MGHRA and CDR2 YSYEKL. The CDR3 sequence is 15 residues long. Trimming took 4 bases from V and 0 from J, leaving 12 bases between them. The CDR3 sequence is CASSRQQLANYGYTF. The CDR3, as DNA: TGCGCCAGCAGCCGGCAACAGTTAGCTAACTATGGCTACACCTTC.

The chain is built from TRBV5-6 and TRBJ2-2; D remains ambiguous. Germline values: CDR1 SGHDT, CDR2 YYEEEE. Trimming removed 1 base from V and 0 bases from J, with 4 bases in between. CDR3 length: 14 amino acids. The CDR3 spells CASSLPANTGELFF. In DNA form, the CDR3 reads TGTGCCAGCAGCTTGCCTGCGAACACCGGGGAGCTGTTTTTT.

This clone appeared a single time. V gene TRBV9 combines with J gene TRBJ1-3; 7 bases align to TRBD1. The CDR3 runs 15 residues. V shed 3 bases, J shed 1 base, and the junction held 4 bases outside the gene matches. Germline CDR1 and CDR2: SGDLS and YYNGEE. The CDR3 protein is CASSARQGSGNTIYF. DNA of the CDR3: TGTGCCAGCAGCGCCAGACAGGGATCTGGAAACACCATATATTTT.

This clone showed up just a few times. The chain combines TRBV6-6 with TRBJ1-2, with D possibly TRBD1 on 5 matching bases. CDR1 is MNHNY and CDR2 is SVGAGI in the germline V gene (reference sequence). The V end was cut by 1 base, the J end by 6 bases, with 15 bases between. This CDR3 is 15 amino acids long. The CDR3 DNA reads TGTGCCAGCAGTTACTTACAGGATGGCAGGAATGGCTACACCTTC. Protein sequence: CASSYLQDGRNGYTF.

V usage is TRBV6-1 and J usage is TRBJ1-1, with D unresolved. The germline gives CDR1 MNHNS, CDR2 SASEGT. This CDR3 is built from 14 residues. The V gene lost 5 bases and the J gene lost 2 bases, with 12 bases spanning the gap. This CDR3 reads CASSPPGSNTEAFF. The CDR3, as DNA: TGTGCCAGCAGTCCACCCGGTAGTAACACTGAAGCTTTCTTT.

This sequence joins TRBV9 and TRBJ2-3; D is unresolved. Trimming took off 0 bases at V and 1 base at J, with 6 bases between the two ends. This CDR3 has 14 amino acids. Looked up from germline, CDR1 is SGDLS and CDR2 is YYNGEE. The DNA for the CDR3 is TGTGCCAGCAGCGTAGACTACGGCACAGATACGCAGTATTTT. It is translated as CASSVDYGTDTQYF.

The rearrangement joins TRBV28 to TRBJ1-2; 7 bases agree with TRBD1. CDR1 and CDR2 from the germline V gene are MDHEN and SYDVKM. The CDR3 covers 14 residues. Trimming removed 2 bases from V and 7 bases from J; junction bases left unmatched: 7. The chain's CDR3 is CASSLTQGIGGYTF. In nucleotides, the CDR3 is TGTGCCAGCAGTTTAACACAGGGGATAGGTGGCTACACCTTC.

On this clone: The same CDR3 also results from other DNA sequences found in this sample. The rearrangement joins TRBV5-1 to TRBJ1-1, with D hard to call. The V gene lost 1 base and the J gene lost 6 bases, with 7 bases spanning the gap. Looked up from germline, CDR1 is SGHRS and CDR2 is YFSETQ. The CDR3 contains 12 residues. CDR3: CASSLRGPEAFF. The CDR3, as DNA: TGCGCCAGCAGCTTGAGAGGGCCTGAAGCTTTCTTT.

The chain joins TRBV15 to TRBJ1-4; no definite D call. Germline assignment: CDR1 LNHNV and CDR2 YYDKDF (reference sequence). Between the trimmed V and J ends, which lost 8 bases and 8 bases, there was a span of 15 bases. This CDR3 is built from 13 residues. The CDR3 sequence is CATATSSEEKLFF. The CDR3 DNA follows: TGTGCCACCGCAACTAGTTCTGAGGAAAAACTGTTTTTT.

This clone was recorded only once. The J gene is TRBJ1-5, the V gene TRBV27, with 9 positions matching TRBD1. Looked up from germline, CDR1 is MNHEY and CDR2 is SMNVEV (reference sequence). The CDR3 consists of 15 residues. With 6 bases clipped from V and 6 bases from J, the junction kept 9 bases outside the gene matches. The CDR3 DNA reads as TGTGCCAGCAGCCCTCTGGGACAGGGTAGTCAGCCCCAGCATTTT. It is translated as CASSPLGQGSQPQHF.

The V and J genes are TRBV19 and TRBJ2-6; TRBD1 might be the D (6 bases). V was clipped by 5 bases and J by 0 bases, with 17 bases between them. This CDR3 spans 18 amino acids. Per germline, CDR1 LNHDA and CDR2 SQIVND (reference sequence). CDR3 residues: CASSFLGAPTSGANVLTF. Here the CDR3 DNA reads TGTGCCAGTAGTTTTTTGGGGGCGCCTACCTCTGGGGCCAACGTCCTGACTTTC.

This chain connects TRBV5-1 to TRBJ2-7; no clear D. In germline, CDR1 is SGHRS, CDR2 YFSETQ. The CDR3 has 14 amino acids. The V and J ends lost 1 base and 6 bases respectively, with 14 bases between them. CDR3 nucleotide sequence: TGCGCCAGCAGCTTGACGGGTGCAAAAGGCGAGCAGTACTTC. Its protein is CASSLTGAKGEQYF.

The chain has TRBV5-1 and TRBJ2-7, with 9 bases lining up with TRBD1. Trimming cost V 4 bases and J 1 base; bases outside gene matches: 9. CDR1 and CDR2 from the germline V gene are SGHRS and YFSETQ. The CDR3 extends over 16 amino acids. The CDR3 region is CASSPSRTGVSYEQYF. CDR3 DNA sequence: TGCGCCAGCAGCCCATCCCGGACAGGGGTTTCCTACGAGCAGTACTTC.

V and J are TRBV27 and TRBJ1-4; 8 bases line up with TRBD1. The CDR3 is 17 residues long. V was pared by 3 bases and J by 7 bases, with 13 bases of the junction left unmatched. CDR1 and CDR2 from the germline V gene are MNHEY and SMNVEV (reference sequence). CDR3: CASSFLTGTGRGEKLFF. CDR3 sequence (DNA): TGTGCCAGCAGTTTCCTCACTGGGACAGGCCGAGGTGAAAAACTGTTTTTT.

This chain links TRBV7-8 with TRBJ2-1; TRBD2 aligns across 8 bases. The CDR3 sequence is 16 residues long. Per the germline V gene, CDR1 is SGHVS and CDR2 is FQNEAQ. J gave up 7 bases and V 1 base, and 9 bases lay outside the gene matches. CDR3 residues: CASSLGTGGPLNEQFF. CDR3 nucleotide sequence: TGTGCCAGCAGCTTAGGTACGGGAGGGCCTCTAAATGAGCAGTTCTTC. The entire variable domain, with the rest obtained from reference TRBV7-8 and TRBJ2-1, is as follows: GAGVSQSPRYKVAKRGQDVALRCDPISGHVSLFWYQQALGQGPEFLTYFQNEAQLDKSGLPSDRFFAERPEGSVSTLKIQRTQQEDSAVYLCASSLGTGGPLNEQFFGPGTRLTVL.

The V call is TRBV5-1, the J call TRBJ1-1; TRBD1 is a possible D gene (5 bases). This CDR3 is 15 amino acids long. Per germline, CDR1 SGHRS and CDR2 YFSETQ. V shed 4 bases and J shed 8 bases, with 21 bases lying between them. CDR3 sequence: CASSEATGSGREAFF. CDR3 DNA: TGCGCCAGCAGCGAGGCTACAGGTTCTGGGCGAGAAGCTTTCTTT.

The J gene is TRBJ1-2, the V gene TRBV11-1; TRBD1 is a possible D gene (5 bases). From germline, CDR1 is SGHAT and CDR2 FQDESV (reference sequence). CDR3 length: 15 residues. V lost 5 bases and J lost 0, with 13 bases in between. DNA of the CDR3: TGTGCCAGCAGCCCTGGTCCAGGGACTAACTATGGCTACACCTTC. Its protein product is CASSPGPGTNYGYTF.

V usage is TRBV30 and J usage is TRBJ2-7; D is perhaps TRBD1 (5 bases). Germline CDR1 reads GTSNPN; CDR2 reads SVGIG (reference sequence). The V gene lost 1 base and the J gene lost 4 bases, with 5 bases spanning the gap. This CDR3 contains 11 residues. CDR3 protein: CAWSEGYEQYF. The DNA of the CDR3 is TGTGCCTGGAGTGAGGGGTACGAGCAGTACTTC.

The rearrangement uses TRBV6-7 and TRBJ2-1, with TRBD2 matching over 13 bases. TRBV6-7 is labeled an ORF, and its function is uncertain. The CDR3 contains 17 residues. Germline trimming cut 8 bases from V and 7 bases from J; bases unmatched to any gene: 14. In nucleotides, the CDR3 is TGTGCCAGCGGTTTTTCTATCACTAGCGGGAGGGTTAATGAGCAGTTCTTC. Encoded protein: CASGFSITSGRVNEQFF.